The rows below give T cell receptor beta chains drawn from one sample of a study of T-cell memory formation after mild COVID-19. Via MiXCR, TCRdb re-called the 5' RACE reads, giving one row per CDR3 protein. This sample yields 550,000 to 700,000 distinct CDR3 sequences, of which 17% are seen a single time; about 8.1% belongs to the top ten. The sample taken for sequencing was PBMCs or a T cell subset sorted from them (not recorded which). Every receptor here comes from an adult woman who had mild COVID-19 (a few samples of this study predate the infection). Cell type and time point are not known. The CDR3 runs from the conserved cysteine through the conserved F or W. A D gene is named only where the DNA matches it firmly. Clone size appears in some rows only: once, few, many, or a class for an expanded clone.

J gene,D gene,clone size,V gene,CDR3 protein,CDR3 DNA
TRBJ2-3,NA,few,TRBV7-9,CASTDAGRDTDTQYF,TGTGCCAGCACCGATGCGGGGCGGGACACAGATACGCAGTATTTT
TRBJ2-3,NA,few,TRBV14,CASSQGGLTQYF,TGTGCCAGCAGCCAAGGGGGTCTTACGCAGTATTTT
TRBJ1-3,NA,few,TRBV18,CASSPPTGGNTIYF,TGTGCCAGCTCACCACCGACGGGAGGAAACACCATATATTTT
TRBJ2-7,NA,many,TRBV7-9,CASSSGLGDEQYF,TGTGCCAGCAGCTCCGGACTGGGAGACGAGCAGTACTTC
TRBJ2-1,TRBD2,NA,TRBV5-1,CASSLAGGPPNEQFF,TGCGCCAGCAGCTTAGCGGGGGGCCCTCCCAATGAGCAGTTCTTC
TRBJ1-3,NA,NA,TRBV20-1,CSAREISGNTIYF,TGCAGTGCTAGGGAGATCTCTGGAAACACCATATATTTT
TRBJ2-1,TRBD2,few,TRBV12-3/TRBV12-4,CASILGGSSDEQFF,TGTGCCAGCATCCTCGGGGGGAGCAGCGATGAGCAGTTCTTC
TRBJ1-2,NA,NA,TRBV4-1,CASSQARRSSTSNYGYTF,TGCGCCAGCAGCCAAGCCCGCCGGAGTTCTACCTCTAACTATGGCTACACCTTC
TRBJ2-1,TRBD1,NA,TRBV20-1,CSASPGQGRGEQFF,TGCAGTGCTTCTCCGGGACAGGGACGGGGTGAGCAGTTCTTC
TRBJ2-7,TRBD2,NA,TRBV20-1,CSAIRTSGRKEQYF,TGCAGTGCTATCCGGACTAGCGGGAGGAAGGAGCAGTACTTC
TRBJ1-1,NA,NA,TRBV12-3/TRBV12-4,CASSIGHYTEAFF,TGTGCCAGCAGCATAGGACACTACACTGAAGCTTTCTTT
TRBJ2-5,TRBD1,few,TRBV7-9,CASSRTGAQETQYF,TGTGCCAGCAGCCGGACAGGAGCCCAAGAGACCCAGTACTTC
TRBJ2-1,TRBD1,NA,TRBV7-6,CASSSDRSNNEQFF,TGTGCCAGCAGTTCGGACAGGTCTAACAATGAGCAGTTCTTC
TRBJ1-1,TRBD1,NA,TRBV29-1,CSVNRGDFTEAFF,TGCAGCGTTAACAGGGGTGATTTCACTGAAGCTTTCTTT
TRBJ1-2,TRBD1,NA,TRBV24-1,CATTVRTGGNYGYTF,TGTGCCACCACGGTCCGGACAGGGGGCAACTATGGCTACACCTTC
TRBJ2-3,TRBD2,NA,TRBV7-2,CASSSSGTSGTDTQYF,TGTGCCAGCAGCTCCTCCGGGACTAGCGGCACAGATACGCAGTATTTT
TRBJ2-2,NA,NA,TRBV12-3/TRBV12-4,CASSRSGVANTGELFF,TGTGCCAGCAGTAGGTCAGGGGTCGCGAACACCGGGGAGCTGTTTTTT
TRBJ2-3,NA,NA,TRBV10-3,CAISESISVTQYF,TGTGCCATCAGTGAGTCGATCTCAGTTACGCAGTATTTT
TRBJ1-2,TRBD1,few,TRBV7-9,CASSSRDRGFSLNYGYTF,TGTGCCAGCAGCTCGCGGGACAGGGGATTTTCTCTTAACTATGGCTACACCTTC
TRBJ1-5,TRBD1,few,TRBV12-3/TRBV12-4,CASSRDRGPWAQHF,TGTGCCAGCAGCAGGGACAGGGGGCCTTGGGCCCAGCATTTT
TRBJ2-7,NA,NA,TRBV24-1,CATSALDGEQYF,TGTGCCACCAGTGCACTCGATGGTGAGCAGTACTTC
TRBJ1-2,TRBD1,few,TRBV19,CASSVGQGGYGYTF,TGTGCCAGTAGTGTGGGACAGGGTGGCTATGGCTACACCTTC
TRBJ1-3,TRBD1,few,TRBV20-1,CSATPTGKGTIYF,TGCAGTGCCACCCCGACAGGGAAAGGAACCATATATTTT
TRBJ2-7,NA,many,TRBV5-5,CASSLGGGLLSYEQYF,TGTGCCAGCAGCTTGGGTGGGGGCCTACTCTCCTACGAGCAGTACTTC